The rows below give T cell receptor beta chains drawn from one sample of a study of T cell responses to AZD1222 COVID-19 vaccine. Here immunoSEQ multiplex PCR was the method, and the copy in TCRdb shows in-frame clones only, minus some. The data contain just over 150,000 clones, 90% of them singletons. This sample comprised peripheral blood, obtained on day 0 of AZD1222 vaccination. These TCRs come from an adult in good health. CDR3s include the opening cysteine and the closing phenylalanine or tryptophan. The order of the fields is clone size, D gene, J gene, V gene, CDR3 protein, CDR3 DNA. A D gene is named only where the DNA matches it firmly. Some rows mark clone size as missing; the rest say once, few, many or name a class of expanded clone.

abundance: once
d_gene: -
j_gene: TRBJ2-5
v_gene: TRBV5-6
CDR3aa: CASSSIGTQYF
CDR3nt: TGTGCCAGCAGCTCAATTGGGACCCAGTACTTC

abundance: -
d_gene: -
j_gene: TRBJ1-2
v_gene: TRBV28
CDR3aa: CASSRAGSQLGYTF
CDR3nt: TGTGCCAGCAGTCGGGCGGGCTCTCAACTTGGCTACACCTTC

abundance: -
d_gene: -
j_gene: TRBJ1-3
v_gene: TRBV9
CDR3aa: CASSVEGNTIYF
CDR3nt: TGTGCCAGCAGCGTAGAGGGAAACACCATATATTTT

abundance: -
d_gene: -
j_gene: TRBJ2-2
v_gene: TRBV27
CDR3aa: CASSFGQGGGELFF
CDR3nt: TGTGCCAGCAGTTTTGGGCAGGGCGGCGGGGAGCTGTTTTTT

abundance: -
d_gene: -
j_gene: TRBJ1-5
v_gene: TRBV15
CDR3aa: CATSRDGSSRSNQPQHF
CDR3nt: TGTGCCACCAGCAGAGATGGGTCGAGTAGGAGCAATCAGCCCCAGCATTTT

abundance: -
d_gene: -
j_gene: TRBJ1-1
v_gene: TRBV13
CDR3aa: CASRLGRGEAFF
CDR3nt: TGTGCCAGCAGATTAGGGAGGGGTGAAGCTTTCTTT

abundance: few
d_gene: -
j_gene: TRBJ2-1
v_gene: TRBV11-3
CDR3aa: CASSSRESGSYNEQFF
CDR3nt: TGTGCCAGCAGCTCACGAGAGTCCGGGAGCTACAATGAGCAGTTCTTC

abundance: -
d_gene: -
j_gene: TRBJ1-1
v_gene: TRBV28
CDR3aa: CASSVLQIPNTEAFF
CDR3nt: TGTGCCAGCAGCGTGCTACAAATACCGAACACTGAAGCTTTCTTT

abundance: -
d_gene: TRBD1
j_gene: TRBJ2-7
v_gene: TRBV24-1
CDR3aa: CATSAGDRSSYEQYF
CDR3nt: TGTGCCACCAGTGCCGGGGACAGATCCTCCTACGAGCAGTACTTC

abundance: -
d_gene: -
j_gene: TRBJ2-7
v_gene: TRBV12-3/TRBV12-4
CDR3aa: CASSFLSSEQYF
CDR3nt: TGTGCCAGCAGTTTCCTTTCGTCCGAGCAGTACTTC

abundance: -
d_gene: TRBD2
j_gene: TRBJ2-1
v_gene: TRBV24-1
CDR3aa: CATTSGRRDEQFF
CDR3nt: TGTGCCACCACTAGCGGGAGACGGGATGAGCAGTTCTTC

abundance: -
d_gene: -
j_gene: TRBJ1-5
v_gene: TRBV4-3
CDR3aa: CASSQEAGGPGQPQHF
CDR3nt: TGCGCCAGCAGCCAAGAGGCGGGGGGCCCCGGACAGCCCCAGCATTTT

abundance: -
d_gene: -
j_gene: TRBJ1-2
v_gene: TRBV6-5
CDR3aa: CASSKIEANGYTF
CDR3nt: TGTGCCAGCAGTAAAATAGAAGCCAATGGCTACACCTTC

abundance: -
d_gene: -
j_gene: TRBJ1-6
v_gene: TRBV4-2
CDR3aa: CASSQDAGRANSPLHF
CDR3nt: TGTGCCAGCAGCCAAGACGCGGGCCGGGCTAATTCACCCCTCCACTTT

abundance: -
d_gene: TRBD1
j_gene: TRBJ1-5
v_gene: TRBV4-1
CDR3aa: CASSQHRGGQGQYSNQPQHF
CDR3nt: TGCGCCAGCAGCCAACATAGAGGGGGCCAGGGGCAATATAGCAATCAGCCCCAGCATTTT

abundance: -
d_gene: TRBD1
j_gene: TRBJ1-4
v_gene: TRBV19
CDR3aa: CASSGETGGREKLFF
CDR3nt: TGTGCCAGTAGTGGAGAGACAGGGGGCAGGGAAAAACTGTTTTTT

abundance: -
d_gene: -
j_gene: TRBJ2-7
v_gene: TRBV7-9
CDR3aa: CASSLVVQGIDYEQYF
CDR3nt: TGTGCCAGCAGCTTAGTTGTTCAGGGTATCGACTACGAGCAGTACTTC

abundance: few
d_gene: -
j_gene: TRBJ2-1
v_gene: TRBV25-1
CDR3aa: CASSDQNWSRYNEQFF
CDR3nt: TGTGCCAGCAGTGACCAGAACTGGAGCCGATACAATGAGCAGTTCTTC

abundance: -
d_gene: -
j_gene: TRBJ1-1
v_gene: TRBV19
CDR3aa: CASNPYRATEAFF
CDR3nt: TGTGCCAGTAACCCCTACCGGGCCACTGAAGCTTTCTTT

abundance: -
d_gene: TRBD2
j_gene: TRBJ2-7
v_gene: TRBV28
CDR3aa: CASSFPLESSGGHEQYF
CDR3nt: TGTGCCAGCAGTTTTCCTCTTGAGTCTAGCGGGGGCCACGAGCAGTACTTC

abundance: -
d_gene: TRBD2
j_gene: TRBJ2-1
v_gene: TRBV19
CDR3aa: CARIAGVYAEQFF
CDR3nt: TGTGCCAGGATAGCGGGAGTTTATGCTGAGCAGTTCTTC

abundance: -
d_gene: TRBD2
j_gene: TRBJ2-5
v_gene: TRBV4-1
CDR3aa: CASSPLAGVGETQYF
CDR3nt: TGCGCCAGCAGCCCACTAGCGGGAGTTGGAGAGACCCAGTACTTC

abundance: -
d_gene: -
j_gene: TRBJ2-2
v_gene: TRBV2
CDR3aa: CASSVRDGGTGELFF
CDR3nt: TGTGCCAGCAGTGTTCGGGACGGAGGCACCGGGGAGCTGTTTTTT

abundance: -
d_gene: TRBD2
j_gene: TRBJ2-3
v_gene: TRBV14
CDR3aa: CASSQDGLAGPLTSTDTQYF
CDR3nt: TGTGCCAGCAGCCAAGATGGACTAGCGGGACCGCTAACTAGCACAGATACGCAGTATTTT

abundance: -
d_gene: -
j_gene: TRBJ1-2
v_gene: TRBV10-3
CDR3aa: CAISESQIRDYGYTF
CDR3nt: TGTGCCATCAGTGAGAGCCAGATAAGGGACTATGGCTACACCTTC

abundance: -
d_gene: TRBD1
j_gene: TRBJ1-1
v_gene: TRBV28
CDR3aa: CASSLEQGASTEAFF
CDR3nt: TGTGCCAGCAGTTTGGAACAGGGGGCAAGTACTGAAGCTTTCTTT

abundance: once
d_gene: -
j_gene: TRBJ1-5
v_gene: TRBV20-1
CDR3aa: CSASLGAHNQPQHF
CDR3nt: TGCAGTGCTAGTTTAGGGGCCCACAATCAGCCCCAGCATTTT

abundance: -
d_gene: -
j_gene: TRBJ1-2
v_gene: TRBV6-5
CDR3aa: CASSYSQPNYGYTF
CDR3nt: TGTGCCAGCAGTTACTCCCAACCCAACTATGGCTACACCTTC

abundance: -
d_gene: TRBD1
j_gene: TRBJ1-5
v_gene: TRBV27
CDR3aa: CASQTGEDQPQHF
CDR3nt: TGTGCCAGCCAAACAGGGGAAGACCAGCCCCAGCATTTT

abundance: -
d_gene: -
j_gene: TRBJ2-3
v_gene: TRBV7-3
CDR3aa: CASSSPGHPWDTQYF
CDR3nt: TGTGCCAGCAGCTCACCGGGACACCCATGGGATACGCAGTATTTT

abundance: -
d_gene: -
j_gene: TRBJ1-5
v_gene: TRBV19
CDR3aa: CASRERDNQPQHF
CDR3nt: TGTGCCAGTAGGGAAAGGGACAATCAGCCCCAGCATTTT

abundance: once
d_gene: TRBD1
j_gene: TRBJ2-1
v_gene: TRBV25-1
CDR3aa: CASSNGQGRFGNEQFF
CDR3nt: TGTGCCAGCAGTAACGGACAGGGGAGGTTTGGGAATGAGCAGTTCTTC

abundance: once
d_gene: -
j_gene: TRBJ1-1
v_gene: TRBV7-2
CDR3aa: CASSLLKGGSGAFF
CDR3nt: TGTGCCAGCAGCTTATTAAAAGGGGGGAGTGGAGCTTTCTTT

abundance: -
d_gene: -
j_gene: TRBJ2-1
v_gene: TRBV19
CDR3aa: CASSIGDYNEQFF
CDR3nt: TGTGCCAGTAGTATAGGTGACTACAATGAGCAGTTCTTC

abundance: -
d_gene: TRBD1
j_gene: TRBJ2-1
v_gene: TRBV19
CDR3aa: CASSVTGTGDLSDEQFF
CDR3nt: TGTGCCAGTAGTGTAACCGGGACAGGGGACTTGAGCGATGAGCAGTTCTTC

abundance: -
d_gene: TRBD2
j_gene: TRBJ2-3
v_gene: TRBV15
CDR3aa: CATSEGSGPSTDTQYF
CDR3nt: TGTGCCACCAGTGAGGGTAGCGGGCCATCCACAGATACGCAGTATTTT

abundance: -
d_gene: -
j_gene: TRBJ1-1
v_gene: TRBV3-1/TRBV3-2
CDR3aa: CASSRTENTEAFF
CDR3nt: TGTGCCAGCAGCCGAACGGAGAACACTGAAGCTTTCTTT

abundance: -
d_gene: -
j_gene: TRBJ2-1
v_gene: TRBV4-3
CDR3aa: CASSQSPDSYNEQFF
CDR3nt: TGCGCCAGCAGCCAATCCCCCGACAGCTACAATGAGCAGTTCTTC

abundance: -
d_gene: -
j_gene: TRBJ1-1
v_gene: TRBV12-3/TRBV12-4
CDR3aa: CASSFGGIAEAFF
CDR3nt: TGTGCCAGCAGTTTCGGGGGAATCGCTGAAGCTTTCTTT